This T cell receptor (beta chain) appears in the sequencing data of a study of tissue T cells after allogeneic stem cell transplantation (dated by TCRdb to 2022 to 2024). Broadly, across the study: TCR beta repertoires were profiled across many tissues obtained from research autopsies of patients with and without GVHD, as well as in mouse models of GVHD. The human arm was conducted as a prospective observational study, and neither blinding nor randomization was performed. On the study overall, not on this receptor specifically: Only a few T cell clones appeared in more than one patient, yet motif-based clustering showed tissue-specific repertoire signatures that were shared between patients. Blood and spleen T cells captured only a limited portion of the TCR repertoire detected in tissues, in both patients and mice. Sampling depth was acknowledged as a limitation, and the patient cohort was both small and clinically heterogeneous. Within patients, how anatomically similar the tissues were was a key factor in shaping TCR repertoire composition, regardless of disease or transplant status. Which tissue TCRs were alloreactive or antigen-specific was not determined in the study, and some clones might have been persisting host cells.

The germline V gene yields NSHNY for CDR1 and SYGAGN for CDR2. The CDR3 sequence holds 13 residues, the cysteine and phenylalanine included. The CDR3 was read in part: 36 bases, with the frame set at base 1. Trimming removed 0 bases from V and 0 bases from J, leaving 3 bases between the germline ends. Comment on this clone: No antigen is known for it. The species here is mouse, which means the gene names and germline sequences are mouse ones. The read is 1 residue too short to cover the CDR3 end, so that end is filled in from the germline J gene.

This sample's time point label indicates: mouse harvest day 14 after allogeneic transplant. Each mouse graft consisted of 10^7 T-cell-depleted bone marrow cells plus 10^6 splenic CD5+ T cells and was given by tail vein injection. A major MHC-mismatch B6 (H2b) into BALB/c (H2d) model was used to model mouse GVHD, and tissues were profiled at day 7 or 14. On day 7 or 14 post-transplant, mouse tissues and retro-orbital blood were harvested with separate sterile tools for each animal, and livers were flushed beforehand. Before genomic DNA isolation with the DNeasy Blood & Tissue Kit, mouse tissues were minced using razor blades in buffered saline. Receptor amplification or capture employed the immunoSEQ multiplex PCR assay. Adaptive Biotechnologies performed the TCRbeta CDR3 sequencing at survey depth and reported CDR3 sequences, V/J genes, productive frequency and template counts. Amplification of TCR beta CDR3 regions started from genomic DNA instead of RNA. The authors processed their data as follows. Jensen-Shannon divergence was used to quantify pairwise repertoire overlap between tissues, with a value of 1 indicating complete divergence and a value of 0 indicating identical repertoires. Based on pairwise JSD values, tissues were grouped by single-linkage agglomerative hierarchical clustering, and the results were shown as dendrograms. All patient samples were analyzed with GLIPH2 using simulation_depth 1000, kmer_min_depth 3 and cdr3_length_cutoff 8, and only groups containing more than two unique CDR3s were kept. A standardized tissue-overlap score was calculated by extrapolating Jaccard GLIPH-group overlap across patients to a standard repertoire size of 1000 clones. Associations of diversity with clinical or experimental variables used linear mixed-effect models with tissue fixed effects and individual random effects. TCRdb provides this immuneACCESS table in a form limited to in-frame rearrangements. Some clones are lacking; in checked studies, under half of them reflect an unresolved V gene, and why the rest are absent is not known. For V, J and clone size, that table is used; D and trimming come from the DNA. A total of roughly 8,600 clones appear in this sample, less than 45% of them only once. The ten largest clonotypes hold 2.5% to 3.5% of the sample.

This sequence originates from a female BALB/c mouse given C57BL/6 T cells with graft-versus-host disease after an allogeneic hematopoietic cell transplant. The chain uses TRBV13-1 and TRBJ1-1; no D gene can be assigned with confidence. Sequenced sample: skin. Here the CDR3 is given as CASSDVTNTEVFF. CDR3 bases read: TGTGCCAGCAGTGATGTAACAAACACAGAAGTCTTC.